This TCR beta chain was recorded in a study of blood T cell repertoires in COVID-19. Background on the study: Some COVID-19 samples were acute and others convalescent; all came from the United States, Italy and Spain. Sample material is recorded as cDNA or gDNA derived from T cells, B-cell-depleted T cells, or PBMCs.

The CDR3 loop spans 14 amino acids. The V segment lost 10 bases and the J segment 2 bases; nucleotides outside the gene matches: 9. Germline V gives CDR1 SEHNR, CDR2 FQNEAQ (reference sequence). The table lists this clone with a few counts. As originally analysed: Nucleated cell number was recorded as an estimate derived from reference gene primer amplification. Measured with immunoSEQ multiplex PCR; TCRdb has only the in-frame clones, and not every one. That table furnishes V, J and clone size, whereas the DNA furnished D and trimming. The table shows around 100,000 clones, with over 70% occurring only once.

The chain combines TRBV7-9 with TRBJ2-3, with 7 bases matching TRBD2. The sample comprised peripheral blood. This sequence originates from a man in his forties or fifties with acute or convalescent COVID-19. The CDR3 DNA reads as TGTGCCACCTCTGGGGGGGGTTCCACAGATACGCAGTATTTT. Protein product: CATSGGGSTDTQYF.